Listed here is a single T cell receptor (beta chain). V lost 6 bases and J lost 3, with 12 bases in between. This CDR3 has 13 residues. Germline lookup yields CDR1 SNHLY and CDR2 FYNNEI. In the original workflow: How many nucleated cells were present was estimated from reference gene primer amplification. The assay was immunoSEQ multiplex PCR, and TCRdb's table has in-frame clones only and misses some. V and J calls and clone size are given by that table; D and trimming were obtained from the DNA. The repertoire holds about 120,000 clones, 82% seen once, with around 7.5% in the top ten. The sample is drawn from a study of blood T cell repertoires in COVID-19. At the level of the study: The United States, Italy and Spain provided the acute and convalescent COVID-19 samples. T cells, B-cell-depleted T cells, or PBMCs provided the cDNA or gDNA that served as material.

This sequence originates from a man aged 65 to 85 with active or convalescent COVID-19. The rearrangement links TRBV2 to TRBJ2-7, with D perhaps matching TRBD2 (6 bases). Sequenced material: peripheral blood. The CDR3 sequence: CASRLTGSYEQYF. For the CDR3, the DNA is TGTGCCAGCAGACTTACCGGGAGCTACGAGCAGTACTTC.